This T cell receptor (beta chain) was documented in a study of shared clonotypes between healthy human individuals. Naive CD8 populations comprised CD45RO-negative cells positively selected for CCR7, excluding terminally differentiated effector memory CD45RA+ cells. With 2 bases clipped from V and 6 bases from J, the junction kept 16 bases outside the gene matches. This CDR3 contains 18 residues. Germline loops: CDR1 SGHRS, CDR2 YFSETQ. This clone was seen once. Libraries were prepared by immunoSEQ multiplex PCR; TCRdb keeps only in-frame clonotypes and omits some of them. The table includes about 2.1 million clones, 85% to 95% detected once.

This receptor was taken from a man younger than 35 in good health. Some clones in this sample may be carry-over from other donors' samples. Sequencing used naive CD8+ T cells from PBMCs. The chain uses TRBV5-1 and TRBJ2-1; 8 bases map to TRBD2. The CDR3 nucleotides read TGCGCCAGCAGCTTCGGATCTCCCGGGACTAGGGAGAGCAATGAGCAGTTCTTC. This encodes CASSFGSPGTRESNEQFF.